This record looks at one T cell receptor beta chain sequence and its context. V lost 4 bases, J lost 4 bases, and 3 bases stayed unmatched. The CDR3 has 13 amino acids. Germline V gene lookup returns CDR1 LNHDA and CDR2 SQIVND (reference sequence). Clones were read by immunoSEQ multiplex PCR, and TCRdb kept only the in-frame ones, dropping some. The table has roughly 92,000 clones, about nine tenths seen once. This record belongs to a study of T cells after somatic rescue of genetic block. The sequencing sample was made of peripheral blood mononuclear cells (PBMCs). The receptor was isolated from a woman between 18 and 30 years old. This chain uses TRBV19 with TRBJ2-7; TRBD1 agrees at 8 bases. CDR3 region: CASSSRTGYEQYF. In DNA, the CDR3 is TGTGCCAGTAGTAGCAGGACAGGGTACGAGCAGTACTTC.